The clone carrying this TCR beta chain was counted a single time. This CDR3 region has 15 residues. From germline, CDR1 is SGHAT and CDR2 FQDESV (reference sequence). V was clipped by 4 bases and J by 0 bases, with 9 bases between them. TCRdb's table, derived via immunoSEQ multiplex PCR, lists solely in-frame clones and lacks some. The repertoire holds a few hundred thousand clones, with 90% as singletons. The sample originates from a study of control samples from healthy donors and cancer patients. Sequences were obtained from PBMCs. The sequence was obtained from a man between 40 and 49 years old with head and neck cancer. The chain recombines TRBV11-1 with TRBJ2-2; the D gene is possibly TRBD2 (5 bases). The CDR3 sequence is CASSSSSSNTGELFF. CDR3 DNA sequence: TGTGCCAGCAGCTCATCTAGCTCGAACACCGGGGAGCTGTTTTTT.